The 30 T cell receptor beta chains listed next were all sequenced from one sample in a study of blood T cell repertoires in COVID-19. Clones were sequenced by immunoSEQ multiplex PCR, and TCRdb holds only the in-frame ones, with some missing. This sample carries roughly 150,000 clones, about four fifths of them seen once, and the ten largest clones take 8.1%. What was sequenced was peripheral blood. Source of these receptors: a woman aged 55-70 years with COVID-19, enrolled during active disease.

The chain couples TRBV19 to TRBJ1-5; 8 bases agree with TRBD1. The CDR3 consists of 15 residues. V lost 3 bases to trimming and J lost 7 bases; unmatched junction nucleotides: 8. Germline V gene sequence: CDR1 LNHDA, CDR2 SQIVND (reference sequence). The CDR3 protein is CASSMRAGGQQPQHF. The CDR3, as DNA: TGTGCCAGTAGTATGAGGGCAGGGGGCCAGCAGCCCCAGCATTTT.

The chain carries TRBV7-2 and TRBJ2-7; TRBD2 matches 11 bases. V dropped 4 bases and J dropped 6; count of bases not matched to a gene: 5. The CDR3 has 14 residues. CDR1 SGHTA and CDR2 FQGNSA come from the germline V gene. The CDR3 loop reads CASSSYGLAGEQYF. The CDR3 DNA sequence: TGTGCCAGCAGCTCCTACGGACTAGCGGGCGAGCAGTACTTC.

This clone appeared a few times. The chain uses TRBV11-2 and TRBJ2-1; 9 bases line up with TRBD1. In germline, CDR1 is SGHAT, CDR2 FQNNGV. The length of the CDR3 is 15 residues. V gave up 3 bases and J gave up 2 bases; unmatched junction bases: 2. Here the CDR3 DNA reads TGTGCCAGCAGCTTGGGGGACAGGGCCTACAATGAGCAGTTCTTC. This codes for CASSLGDRAYNEQFF.

J is TRBJ2-7 and V is TRBV5-6; weak D call: TRBD2 (6 bases). This CDR3 comprises 12 residues. Germline CDR1 and CDR2: SGHDT and YYEEEE. V was shortened by 4 bases and J by 9 bases, with 14 bases between the two germline ends. The CDR3 here is CASSLWGDPQYF. In DNA, the CDR3 is TGTGCCAGCAGCCTATGGGGGGATCCGCAGTACTTC.

The rearrangement joins TRBV9 to TRBJ2-7, with TRBD2 matching over 7 bases. Germline-derived CDR1 and CDR2 are SGDLS and YYNGEE. CDR3 length: 18 amino acids. The V and J ends lost 0 bases and 6 bases, in that order; junction bases with no gene match: 18. The CDR3 coding sequence is TGTGCCAGCAGCGTAGCTACGGTGAGCGGGGCCCGTCAGTTCGAGCAGTACGTC. This sequence encodes CASSVATVSGARQFEQYV.

The chain employs TRBV5-5 and TRBJ1-6; 7 nucleotides match TRBD1. The V segment lost 4 bases and the J segment 6 bases; nucleotides outside the gene matches: 13. Germline V lookup: CDR1 SGHKS, CDR2 YYEKEE (reference sequence). CDR3 length equals 17 residues. The CDR3 is CASSPRGQAAFNSPLHF. CDR3 bases: TGTGCCAGCAGCCCGAGAGGACAGGCGGCTTTTAATTCACCCCTCCACTTT.

Only one count was recorded for this clone. The genes are TRBV7-2 and TRBJ2-3; 10 bases are shared with TRBD2. With V trimmed by 1 base and J by 4 bases, 5 bases remained unmatched. The CDR3 has 16 residues. The germline V gene has CDR1 SGHTA and CDR2 FQGNSA. This CDR3 reads CASSLESGGAPDTQYF. The DNA for the CDR3 is TGTGCCAGCAGCTTAGAAAGCGGGGGGGCACCAGATACGCAGTATTTT. The variable domain in full, with the rest retrieved from reference TRBV7-2 and TRBJ2-3, is GAGVSQSPSNKVTEKGKDVELRCDPISGHTALYWYRQSLGQGLEFLIYFQGNSAPDKSGLPSDRFSAERTGGSVSTLTIQRTQQEDSAVYLCASSLESGGAPDTQYFGPGTRLTVL.

The V and J genes are TRBV19 and TRBJ2-1; D may be TRBD2 (7 bases). Germline loops: CDR1 LNHDA, CDR2 SQIVND (reference sequence). V lost 10 bases to trimming and J lost 8 bases, with 15 bases between them. CDR3 size: 12 residues. The CDR3 nucleotides are TGTGCCACCGCCAGAGGGGGGGATGAGCAGTTCTTC. This translates into CATARGGDEQFF.

The CDR3 DNA reads TGTGCCAGCAGTTCGTCCGGGACAGGCGGCGATGAGCAGTTCTTC. It codes for CASSSSGTGGDEQFF. The V call is TRBV28, the J call TRBJ2-1, with 8 bases aligning to TRBD1. Per germline, CDR1 MDHEN and CDR2 SYDVKM. Trimming took 4 bases from V and 8 from J; bases not matched to a gene: 10. The CDR3 is made up of 15 amino acids.

The V and J genes are TRBV7-2 and TRBJ2-7; D gene unclear. The V gene's germline CDR1 is SGHTA and CDR2 FQGNSA. The CDR3 consists of 12 residues. Trimming cost V 5 bases and J 2 bases, with 7 bases left between them. The CDR3 sequence is CASSPQTYEQYF. CDR3 nucleotides: TGTGCCAGCAGCCCCCAAACCTACGAGCAGTACTTC.

The V gene is TRBV6-2 or TRBV6-3, the J gene TRBJ2-5; no clear D gene. Trimming left V 0 bases short and J 9 bases short, with 11 bases between. The CDR3 loop spans 13 amino acids. CDR1 is MNHEY, CDR2 SVGEGT, per germline. The CDR3 nucleotides are TGTGCCAGCAGTTACTCTTCCCCCGCGGCCCAGTACTTC. This translates into CASSYSSPAAQYF.

This clone occurred a few times. The V and J genes are TRBV7-2 and TRBJ2-7, with D possibly TRBD2 on 6 matching bases. The CDR3 consists of 15 residues. V was shortened by 7 bases and J by 4 bases, with 20 bases between the two germline ends. Germline values: CDR1 SGHTA, CDR2 FQGNSA. The CDR3 coding sequence is TGTGCCAGCACCACTTTTGGGGGGAGAGGGTACGAGCAGTACTTC. This gives the protein CASTTFGGRGYEQYF.

This clone was recorded only once. This rearrangement joins TRBV7-9 to TRBJ2-3; D call uncertain. V gave up 4 bases and J gave up 0 bases, with 14 bases separating them. CDR3 size: 16 residues. The germline gives CDR1 SEHNR, CDR2 FQNEAQ (reference sequence). The CDR3 loop is CASSSGPSDSTDTQYF. CDR3 bases: TGTGCCAGCAGCTCGGGTCCCTCCGATAGCACAGATACGCAGTATTTT.

This chain joins TRBV7-8 and TRBJ1-2; 8 bases line up with TRBD1. Germline V gene data show CDR1 as SGHVS and CDR2 as FQNEAQ. V gave up 1 base and J gave up 14 bases; unmatched junction bases: 6. The CDR3 runs 12 residues. CDR3 loop: CASSLGTGHKTF. CDR3 nucleotides: TGTGCCAGCAGCTTAGGGACAGGGCATAAAACCTTC.

V is TRBV28 and J is TRBJ2-7; 10 bases align to TRBD1. V shed 2 bases, J shed 7 bases, and the junction held 8 bases outside the gene matches. The germline V gene has CDR1 MDHEN and CDR2 SYDVKM. The CDR3 length is 15 residues. This chain's CDR3 is CASSLPGQGLGEQYV. CDR3 sequence (DNA): TGTGCCAGCAGTTTACCGGGACAGGGGTTGGGGGAGCAGTACGTC.

J is TRBJ1-1 and V is TRBV11-3; D is uncertain. Germline lookup yields CDR1 SGHNT and CDR2 YENEEA. CDR3 length equals 14 residues. Trimming took 2 bases from V and 4 from J, leaving 11 bases between them. CDR3 nucleotides: TGTGCCAGCAGCTTAACGGGTCTAGGCACTGAAGCTTTCTTT. Encoded protein: CASSLTGLGTEAFF.

J is TRBJ2-7 and V is TRBV11-1; a weak D match, TRBD2 (6 bases). Germline-derived CDR1 and CDR2 are SGHAT and FQDESV (reference sequence). The V end lost 2 bases, the J end lost 4 bases, and 12 bases lay between the germline ends. CDR3 size: 14 residues. The CDR3 is CASSLLNRGYEQYF. Here the CDR3 DNA reads TGTGCCAGCAGCTTACTCAACCGGGGGTACGAGCAGTACTTC.

The rearrangement links TRBV2 to TRBJ2-7; 8 nucleotides agree with TRBD2. Germline assignment: CDR1 SNHLY and CDR2 FYNNEI. V lost 6 bases, J lost 5 bases, and 6 bases stayed unmatched. This CDR3 is 13 amino acids long. As DNA, the CDR3 is TGTGCCAGCAGAACCGGGAGGGCCAACGAGCAGTACTTC. This translates into CASRTGRANEQYF.

This clone was picked up many times. This chain connects TRBV2 to TRBJ2-2; D remains ambiguous. V was cut by 3 bases and J by 6 bases, with 11 bases left in between. The germline V gene encodes CDR1 SNHLY and CDR2 FYNNEI. This CDR3 has 14 residues. CDR3 sequence (DNA): TGTGCCAGCAGTGAGGGCTCTGGCGCCGGGGAGCTGTTTTTT. It codes for CASSEGSGAGELFF.

Details on this clone: Relative to the germline gene, one junction end is altered; a read error may explain this. This chain links TRBV19 with TRBJ1-1; a possible D gene is TRBD1 (6 bases). The CDR3 is 14 amino acids. Germline CDR1 reads LNHDA; CDR2 reads SQIVND (reference sequence). This chain's CDR3 is CARSIGRGVTEAFF. The DNA for the CDR3 is TGTGCCAGAAGTATAGGCAGGGGAGTGACTGAAGCTTTCTTT.

The J gene is TRBJ2-3, the V gene TRBV4-2; D is unresolved. The CDR3 sequence is 14 residues long. Trimming left V 0 bases short and J 6 bases short, with 10 bases between. Germline CDR1 LGHNA, CDR2 YNFKEQ. The CDR3 DNA is TGTGCCAGCAGCCAAGATAACTCGAGGGATACGCAGTATTTT. Translation: CASSQDNSRDTQYF.

The chain couples TRBV7-2 to TRBJ1-2; 11 bases are a match to TRBD1. CDR1 is SGHTA and CDR2 is FQGNSA in the germline V gene. CDR3 length: 14 residues. With V trimmed by 4 bases and J by 4 bases, 2 bases remained unmatched. CDR3 sequence (DNA): TGTGCCAGCAGCTCCGGGACAGGGGGCTATGGCTACACCTTC. This codes for CASSSGTGGYGYTF. Combining the CDR3 with reference TRBV7-2 and TRBJ1-2 gives the whole variable domain GAGVSQSPSNKVTEKGKDVELRCDPISGHTALYWYRQSLGQGLEFLIYFQGNSAPDKSGLPSDRFSAERTGGSVSTLTIQRTQQEDSAVYLCASSSGTGGYGYTFGSGTRLTVV.

CDR3: CARSRDSYGYTF. CDR3 sequence (DNA): TGTGCCAGAAGCCGAGACAGTTATGGCTACACCTTC. J is TRBJ1-2 and V is TRBV5-3, with D possibly TRBD1 on 5 matching bases. TRBV5-3 is recorded as an ORF, its role being uncertain. The CDR3 runs to 12 residues. V lost 4 bases and J 5 bases, leaving 9 bases between the germline ends.

The chain carries TRBV9 and TRBJ2-6; 16 bases match TRBD2. The CDR3 totals 24 residues. Germline CDR1 reads SGDLS; CDR2 reads YYNGEE. V trimming: 7 bases; J trimming: 1 base; junction bases outside the gene matches: 23. The CDR3 is CASRALGTSGGDTVGHSGANVLTF. The CDR3 DNA is TGTGCCAGCCGCGCGCTCGGGACTAGCGGGGGGGACACTGTAGGGCATTCTGGGGCCAACGTCCTGACTTTC.

The rearrangement uses TRBV18 and TRBJ2-7, with D possibly being TRBD1 (6 bases). The length of the CDR3 is 13 residues. Germline CDR1 is KGHSH and CDR2 is LQKENI. V lost 4 bases, J lost 6 bases, and 13 bases lay in between. The CDR3: CASSLDSTFEQYF. The CDR3 nucleotides read TGTGCCAGCTCACTGGACAGCACTTTCGAGCAGTACTTC.

V gene TRBV3-1 (or the pseudogene TRBV3-2) combines with J gene TRBJ2-3; 9 bases match TRBD2. The germline CDR1 and CDR2 sequences are LGHDT and YNNKEL (reference sequence). V lost 0 bases to trimming and J lost 2 bases; unmatched junction nucleotides: 6. CDR3 length equals 17 residues. This CDR3 reads CASSQDPAGGATDTQYF. The CDR3 DNA reads TGTGCCAGCAGCCAAGATCCGGCGGGAGGGGCCACAGATACGCAGTATTTT.

CDR3 sequence reads: CATGTSGTDTQYF. CDR3 coding DNA: TGTGCCACCGGGACTAGCGGCACAGATACGCAGTATTTT. The chain links TRBV6-5 to TRBJ2-3, with 10 bases identical to TRBD2. After removal of 10 bases from V and 1 base from J, the junction contained 2 bases not matched to a gene. Germline CDR1 reads MNHEY; CDR2 reads SVGAGI. The CDR3 contains 13 residues.

This clone has just a few counts. This chain links TRBV29-1 with TRBJ2-3; D remains ambiguous. V shed 8 bases and J shed 7 bases, with 16 bases lying between them. CDR3 length: 12 residues. CDR1 and CDR2 from the germline V gene are SQVTM and ANQGSEA. The CDR3 spells CSITPPNHTQYF. Here the CDR3 DNA reads TGCAGCATTACTCCACCTAACCATACGCAGTATTTT.

This chain joins TRBV7-6 and TRBJ1-4; D gene unclear. V was trimmed by 1 base and J by 3 bases, leaving 9 bases between them. The CDR3 loop spans 15 amino acids. The germline V gene has CDR1 SGHVS and CDR2 FNYEAQ. CDR3 loop: CASSLGGSPNEKLFF. CDR3 nucleotides: TGTGCCAGCAGCTTAGGCGGCAGTCCTAATGAAAAACTGTTTTTT. The full variable domain, completed using reference TRBV7-6 and TRBJ1-4, is GAGVSQSPRYKVTKRGQDVALRCDPISGHVSLYWYRQALGQGPEFLTYFNYEAQQDKSGLPNDRFSAERPEGSISTLTIQRTEQRDSAMYRCASSLGGSPNEKLFFGSGTQLSVL.

This chain links TRBV30 with TRBJ1-5, with D possibly matching TRBD1 (6 bases). V was pared by 3 bases and J by 3 bases, with 9 bases between. The CDR3 extends over 13 amino acids. The germline gives CDR1 GTSNPN, CDR2 SVGIG (reference sequence). This chain's CDR3 is CAWRDSSNQPQHF. CDR3 nucleotides: TGTGCCTGGAGGGACAGCTCCAATCAGCCCCAGCATTTT.